This entry lists 31 T cell receptor beta chains sequenced from one sample in a study of identifying expanded T cells in peripheral blood. TCRdb's copy holds only in-frame clones and misses some; the assay was immunoSEQ multiplex PCR. The repertoire has under 85,000 clones, roughly 84% of them found once; the top ten carry about 20%. The sample taken for sequencing was blood. The receptor set was obtained from a person aged 18 to 70 in good health.

The chain joins TRBV5-4 to TRBJ2-7; D is uncertain. Germline CDR1 reads SGHNT; CDR2 reads YYREEE (reference sequence). V was cut by 0 bases and J by 0 bases, with 10 bases left in between. This CDR3 contains 15 residues. CDR3 residues: CASSLGQTSSYEQYF. In nucleotides, the CDR3 is TGTGCCAGCAGCTTGGGGCAGACAAGCTCCTACGAGCAGTACTTC.

This clone was observed once. The chain joins TRBV2 to TRBJ1-1; D possibly corresponds to TRBD1 (6 bases). V lost 6 bases, J lost 1 base, and 12 bases lay in between. CDR1 and CDR2 (germline): SNHLY, FYNNEI. The length of the CDR3 is 14 residues. The CDR3 DNA follows: TGTGCCAGCAGCATAGGGGGATCGAACACTGAAGCTTTCTTT. It is translated as CASSIGGSNTEAFF.

The chain joins TRBV12-1 to TRBJ2-7; TRBD2 is taken as the D call from the table, unchecked against the DNA. TRBV12-1 is a recognized pseudogene. The CDR3 consists of 16 residues. The CDR3 reads CASSLPSGRESYEQYF. In DNA form, the CDR3 reads TGTGCCAGCAGCCTTCCAAGCGGGAGGGAGTCCTACGAGCAGTACTTC.

The chain recombines TRBV4-3 with TRBJ2-7; D gene uncertain. This CDR3 has 15 amino acids. V was shortened by 0 bases and J by 3 bases, with 12 bases between the two germline ends. In germline, CDR1 is LGHNA, CDR2 YSLEER. In nucleotides, the CDR3 is TGCGCCAGCAGCCAAGAAGCTAGTTCTCTCTACGAGCAGTACTTC. Protein sequence: CASSQEASSLYEQYF.

The rearrangement links TRBV18 to TRBJ1-1; 11 nucleotides line up with TRBD1. The CDR3 totals 15 residues. V gave up 3 bases and J gave up 4 bases; unmatched junction bases: 4. CDR1 and CDR2 (germline): KGHSH, LQKENI. The CDR3 bases are TGTGCCAGCTCACCGGGACAGGGGGATCGCACTGAAGCTTTCTTT. Encoded protein: CASSPGQGDRTEAFF.

The chain has TRBV4-3 and TRBJ1-1; tentative D call: TRBD1 (5 bases). The CDR3 has 15 residues. Trimming took off 0 bases at V and 1 base at J, with 9 bases between the two ends. Germline values: CDR1 LGHNA, CDR2 YSLEER. CDR3 in amino acids: CASSQDNGANTEAFF. CDR3 DNA: TGCGCCAGCAGCCAAGATAACGGGGCGAACACTGAAGCTTTCTTT.

This clone was seen a few times. The chain couples TRBV4-1 to TRBJ2-5, with TRBD1 matching 9 bases. The ends lost 1 base at V and 8 bases at J; junction bases unmatched: 5. Germline values: CDR1 MGHRA, CDR2 YSYEKL. This CDR3 has 14 amino acids. CDR3 sequence (DNA): TGCGCCAGCAGCCAAGGGGACAGGGCCGCAACCCAGTACTTC. Protein sequence: CASSQGDRAATQYF.

V is TRBV28 and J is TRBJ2-1, with D possibly matching TRBD2 (6 bases). CDR3 length: 16 residues. Per germline, CDR1 MDHEN and CDR2 SYDVKM. V lost 8 bases and J 3 bases, leaving 20 bases between the germline ends. The CDR3 region has the DNA TGTGCCAGCGATCCCGCAGCGCGCGGGAACTACAATGAGCAGTTCTTC. This encodes CASDPAARGNYNEQFF.

This clone has just one count. The V call is TRBV10-3, the J call TRBJ2-5; D tentatively fits TRBD1 or TRBD2 (5 bases each). The CDR3 is made up of 14 amino acids. The germline V gene has CDR1 ENHRY and CDR2 SYGVKD. V was pared by 2 bases and J by 5 bases, with 12 bases between. The CDR3 loop reads CAISEGGGVETQYF. The CDR3 DNA follows: TGTGCCATCAGTGAGGGGGGTGGAGTGGAGACCCAGTACTTC.

The J gene is TRBJ2-1, the V gene TRBV18; no reliable D call. V was pared by 1 base and J by 7 bases, with 14 bases between. The CDR3 is 15 residues long. CDR1 is KGHSH and CDR2 is LQKENI in the germline V gene. The CDR3 spells CASSPRNPSSNEQFF. The CDR3 DNA sequence: TGTGCCAGCTCACCACGGAATCCTTCATCTAATGAGCAGTTCTTC.

This clone was seen a handful of times. The chain links TRBV7-2 to TRBJ1-5; 7 positions match TRBD1. J was trimmed by 7 bases and V by 5 bases; bases with no gene match: 8. The CDR3 runs to 14 residues. Looked up from germline, CDR1 is SGHTA and CDR2 is FQGNSA. CDR3: CASSPRQGGQPQHF. CDR3 DNA: TGTGCCAGCAGCCCTCGACAGGGCGGGCAGCCCCAGCATTTT.

CDR3 sequence: CASSLIRDREETQYF. The CDR3 DNA is TGTGCCAGCAGTTTGATACGGGACAGGGAAGAGACCCAGTACTTC. The chain links TRBV6-5 to TRBJ2-5; 9 bases line up with TRBD1. Germline CDR1 MNHEY, CDR2 SVGAGI. The CDR3 runs 15 residues. V lost 4 bases and J lost 3; bases outside the gene matches: 6.

The chain combines TRBV7-2 with TRBJ2-1; 12 nucleotides line up with TRBD2. The ends lost 0 bases at V and 8 bases at J; junction bases unmatched: 8. Per germline, CDR1 SGHTA and CDR2 FQGNSA. This CDR3 spans 17 amino acids. CDR3 protein: CASSLALTSGRAYEQFF. The CDR3 nucleotides are TGTGCCAGCAGCTTAGCACTGACTAGCGGGAGAGCCTATGAGCAGTTCTTC.

The genes are TRBV7-6 and TRBJ2-7, with 8 bases identical to TRBD2. The CDR3 extends over 13 amino acids. Germline V gene sequence: CDR1 SGHVS, CDR2 FNYEAQ. Trimming took 4 bases from V and 6 from J; bases not matched to a gene: 5. The CDR3 spells CASSSLAGGEQYF. CDR3 coding DNA: TGTGCCAGCAGCTCCCTAGCGGGCGGCGAGCAGTACTTC.

Worth noting for this clone: No conserved phenylalanine or tryptophan ends this CDR3, so it is likely a read error. The limits of the CDR3 on the DNA are not certain, so only TCRdb's listed CDR3 is given. The chain links TRBV10-1 to TRBJ1-4. The germline V gene has CDR1 WNHNN and CDR2 SYGVQD (reference sequence). The CDR3 length is 13 residues, termini included. The CDR3 loop is CASSEVDMWTTLL.

The J gene is TRBJ2-7, the V gene TRBV19, with 7 nucleotides matching TRBD1. Germline CDR1 LNHDA, CDR2 SQIVND (reference sequence). V trimming: 3 bases; J trimming: 4 bases; junction bases outside the gene matches: 6. The CDR3 is 14 amino acids. The CDR3 sequence is CASSIEGGSYEQYF. Written as DNA, the CDR3 is TGTGCCAGTAGTATCGAAGGGGGCTCGTACGAGCAGTACTTC.

The chain uses TRBV28 and TRBJ2-3; 10 positions match TRBD1. V shed 7 bases, J shed 4 bases, and the junction held 8 bases outside the gene matches. This CDR3 is built from 15 residues. Germline V gene data show CDR1 as MDHEN and CDR2 as SYDVKM. DNA for the CDR3: TGTGCCAGCACCACGGACAGGGGGGTGGCAGATACGCAGTATTTT. This codes for CASTTDRGVADTQYF.

The chain uses TRBV28 and TRBJ2-7; the D is unclear. Trimming took 5 bases from V and 6 from J, leaving 17 bases between them. The CDR3 runs to 14 residues. CDR1 MDHEN and CDR2 SYDVKM come from the germline V gene. DNA of the CDR3: TGTGCCAGCAGTATCTATAATAGCTTCGCCGAGCAGTACTTC. Its protein product is CASSIYNSFAEQYF.

This clone was detected only a few times. V usage is TRBV4-3 and J usage is TRBJ2-2; TRBD2 matches at 10 bases. CDR3 length: 16 amino acids. With 4 bases clipped from V and 3 bases from J, the junction kept 5 bases outside the gene matches. CDR1 is LGHNA and CDR2 is YSLEER in the germline V gene. In nucleotides, the CDR3 is TGCGCCAGCAGCCGAAACCTAGCGGGGGACACCGGGGAGCTGTTTTTT. Encoded protein: CASSRNLAGDTGELFF.

The chain carries TRBV15 and TRBJ2-3; 8 bases match TRBD1. J lost 0 bases, V lost 8 bases, and 4 bases had no gene match. The CDR3 is 14 amino acids. Germline CDR1 reads LNHNV; CDR2 reads YYDKDF (reference sequence). In nucleotides, the CDR3 is TGTGCCACCCTACGGACAGGGAGCACAGATACGCAGTATTTT. It translates to CATLRTGSTDTQYF.

The J gene is TRBJ1-2, the V gene TRBV6-1; 11 positions agree with TRBD1. There are 15 residues in the CDR3. V shed 4 bases and J 8 bases; nucleotides not matched to a gene: 9. CDR1 and CDR2 (germline): MNHNS, SASEGT. CDR3 DNA sequence: TGTGCCAGCAGTGGTGGACAGGGGGCATTGTTAGGCTACACCTTC. Translating gives CASSGGQGALLGYTF.

This clone was seen more than once but under ten times. The gene calls are TRBV6-6 and TRBJ1-1; 10 bases fit TRBD1. The germline V gene encodes CDR1 MNHNY and CDR2 SVGAGI (reference sequence). The CDR3 has 14 residues. Trimming removed 6 bases from V and 4 bases from J; junction bases left unmatched: 5. CDR3 in amino acids: CASRMTGGITEAFF. CDR3 sequence (DNA): TGTGCCAGCAGAATGACAGGGGGCATCACTGAAGCTTTCTTT.

The chain links TRBV5-4 to TRBJ2-2; maybe TRBD1 (6 bases). The CDR3 totals 16 residues. The V gene lost 1 base and the J gene lost 4 bases, with 14 bases spanning the gap. Germline loops: CDR1 SGHNT, CDR2 YYREEE (reference sequence). The chain's CDR3 is CASSLFLGASTGELFF. The CDR3 DNA sequence: TGTGCCAGCAGCTTGTTTCTGGGGGCGAGCACCGGGGAGCTGTTTTTT.

The genes are TRBV2 and TRBJ2-1, with TRBD2 matching 7 bases. Germline V gives CDR1 SNHLY, CDR2 FYNNEI. The CDR3 contains 14 residues. The V gene end was trimmed by 4 bases and the J gene end by 5 bases; junction bases not matched to a gene: 5. This CDR3 reads CASSGYLADNEQFF. CDR3 coding DNA: TGTGCCAGCAGTGGTTATCTAGCGGACAATGAGCAGTTCTTC.

This rearrangement joins TRBV27 to TRBJ2-7; D might be TRBD1 or TRBD2, each matching 5 bases. Germline values: CDR1 MNHEY, CDR2 SMNVEV (reference sequence). The germline V and J ends were trimmed by 0 bases and 2 bases, with 11 bases remaining between them. The CDR3 contains 15 residues. The CDR3 DNA sequence: TGTGCCAGCAGTTTATCTGGGACGGCACCCTACGAGCAGTACTTC. It translates to CASSLSGTAPYEQYF.

The gene calls are TRBV7-3 and TRBJ2-1; D might be TRBD2 (6 bases). Germline V lookup: CDR1 SGHTA, CDR2 FQGTGA. Trimming took off 5 bases at V and 2 bases at J, with 13 bases between the two ends. This CDR3 region has 15 residues. DNA of the CDR3: TGTGCCAGCAGCCTCGTGGGCGGGACCTACAATGAGCAGTTCTTC. This translates into CASSLVGGTYNEQFF.

The chain employs TRBV19 and TRBJ1-5; the match to TRBD1 covers 8 bases. Per the germline V gene, CDR1 is LNHDA and CDR2 is SQIVND (reference sequence). The V segment lost 7 bases and the J segment 5 bases; nucleotides outside the gene matches: 7. The CDR3 covers 14 residues. Written as DNA, the CDR3 is TGTGCCAGTACGAACAGGGGGACGGATCAGCCCCAGCATTTT. Protein sequence: CASTNRGTDQPQHF.

The chain is built from TRBV18 and TRBJ1-5; D remains unclear. CDR1 and CDR2 (germline): KGHSH, LQKENI. The CDR3 spans 13 residues. V shed 6 bases and J shed 7 bases, with 13 bases lying between them. The CDR3 spells CASSRDEGQPQHF. DNA for the CDR3: TGTGCCAGCTCCCGAGACGAAGGCCAGCCCCAGCATTTT.

This clone was found a few times. The chain employs TRBV9 and TRBJ2-7; 7 bases align to TRBD1. Germline V CDR1 and CDR2: SGDLS, YYNGEE. V lost 2 bases and J lost 0; bases outside the gene matches: 8. This CDR3 is built from 16 residues. Here the CDR3 DNA reads TGTGCCAGCAGCGTGAGGGACCGGGACAGCTCCTACGAGCAGTACTTC. Its protein is CASSVRDRDSSYEQYF.

This rearrangement joins TRBV9 to TRBJ2-3; 10 bases line up with TRBD2. V was pared by 2 bases and J by 6 bases, with 6 bases of the junction left unmatched. Germline V lookup: CDR1 SGDLS, CDR2 YYNGEE. The CDR3 contains 15 residues. The CDR3 reads CASSVPSGRPDTQYF. For the CDR3, the DNA is TGTGCCAGCAGCGTCCCTAGCGGGAGACCCGATACGCAGTATTTT.

This chain links TRBV18 with TRBJ2-1, with 10 bases that match TRBD2. The germline V gene has CDR1 KGHSH and CDR2 LQKENI. Trimming took 4 bases from V and 2 from J; bases not matched to a gene: 5. CDR3 length: 16 residues. The CDR3, as DNA: TGTGCCAGCTCACAGGGCAGCGGGAGGGCCTACAATGAGCAGTTCTTC. It translates to CASSQGSGRAYNEQFF.